This TCR beta chain is drawn from a study of T cell responses to AZD1222 COVID-19 vaccine listed by TCRdb under 2021. Broadly, across the study: TCR sequencing was performed for about 250 trial participants, of whom about 210 were given two doses of AZD1222 and some 25 were given two doses of MenACWY control vaccine. Trial participants were enrolled into age subgroups of 18-55, 56-69 and 70-plus years, which contained 148, 28 and 57 TCR-sequenced participants, respectively. Broader findings and caveats from the paper: Most participants were white British and females outnumbered males, and the authors suggested that clonal diversity may have been underestimated. After two AZD1222 doses, both the breadth and the depth of spike-specific TCRs were significantly higher than at day 0 and than in MenACWY recipients. The 56-69-year group was small, and its depth increase did not reach significance, likely because of low power. Because no day 14 peak-response samples were available, the repertoires could be characterized only after the peak T cell response. Conclusions about previously exposed vaccinees are limited, since just 6 or 7 AZD1222 recipients were seropositive for SARS-CoV-2 at baseline. CD4 TCRs associated with the vaccine covered the entire spike protein, and the dominant responses were in regions 160-218 and 743-854. Epitopes outside the regions mutated in the B.1.351 and B.1.1.7 variants were reportedly recognized by nearly half of the unique spike-specific TCRs.

The sample's time point label is to be understood as: about 28 days (+/-7) after the second vaccine dose. AZD1222 recipients with second doses at about 4 weeks or about 12 weeks were pooled, because spike-specific TCR depth and breadth did not differ between schedules. The vaccinee samples were drawn from two UK trials, COV001 and COV002, one of which was a single-blind randomized controlled phase 2/3 trial testing AZD1222 (ChAdOx1 nCoV-19) in healthy adults. For TCRbeta chain sequencing, PBMC samples were collected from trial participants at day 0 and at day 28 after the second dose. To note about this clone: The specificity of this receptor is unknown. No base qualities exist here, and no much larger clone lies one base off it.

Including the terminal cysteine and phenylalanine, the CDR3 comprises 16 residues. Left in the record is the CDR3 DNA by itself, 48 bases read in frame from the first base. V lost 3 bases and J lost 4 bases, and the count of bases not matched to a germline gene is 9. According to the germline V gene, CDR1 reads SGHDN and CDR2 reads FVKESK. The CDR3 regions of human TCRbeta chains were subjected to immunosequencing. The authors' analysis ran thus. TCRs in the repertoires were matched against a reference library of SARS-CoV-2-specific TCRs that had been generated with the MIRA antigen-specificity platform. Breadth was defined as the fraction of unique TCRs that were SARS-CoV-2-associated. Depth was defined as the fraction of total T cells that were SARS-CoV-2-associated. Using the MIRA data, each spike-specific TCR was assigned both to the spike region to which the TCR was reactive and to a CD4 or CD8 class. Log10-transformed breadth and depth values were compared by one-way ANOVA with Sidak's multiple comparisons tests. The table comes from immuneACCESS by way of TCRdb, which keeps in-frame sequences with V and J called. Part of the clones is missing from these tables; in studies checked, under half for an unresolved V gene and the rest for unknown reasons. D and trimming come from the DNA, and the V and J calls and clone size come from that table. This sample lists under 120,000 clones; 87% were detected once. The top ten hold roughly 2.5% of the sample.

The TCR comes from an adult who received the AZD1222 COVID-19 vaccine. The V and J genes are TRBV14 and TRBJ1-3; 7 central bases correspond to TRBD1. Sequences were derived from peripheral blood, sampled 28 days after the second AZD1222 dose. The CDR3 reads CASSHPRQGTGNTIYF. The DNA reads as follows: TGTGCCAGCAGCCACCCCCGACAGGGAACAGGAAACACCATATATTTT.